Listed here are 12 T cell receptor beta chains from one sample, sequenced in a study of T cell repertoires in cytomegalovirus infection (dated by TCRdb to the late 2010s). Instrument used: Illumina HiSeq 1500. In-frame beta chains were kept once TCRdb had trimmed the public reads at Q25 with fastp and called clones with MiXCR. CDR3 protein sequences are deduplicated, and each keeps its most common genes and DNA. The sample contains 510,000 or so distinct CDR3 sequences, more than 20% of them found a single time. The ten largest clones represent around 14% of the sample. The sequenced sample was PBMCs. The receptors were sampled from a human donor in good health (CMV status not recorded). Some clones in this sample may be carry-over from other donors' samples.

This clonotype was counted between two and nine times. This chain links TRBV7-2 with TRBJ2-7; D is unclear. The CDR3 sequence is 14 residues long. Germline CDR1 is SGHTA and CDR2 is FQGNSA. V was clipped by 3 bases and J by 3 bases, with 12 bases between them. CDR3 loop: CASSLGSTDYEQYV. The CDR3 bases are TGTGCCAGCAGCTTGGGCAGCACCGACTACGAGCAGTACGTC.

CDR3 nucleotides: TGTGCCAGCAGTTTATTGGGAAACTATGGCTACACCTTC. It translates to CASSLLGNYGYTF. The rearrangement links TRBV28 to TRBJ1-2; no reliable D call. This CDR3 has 13 residues. Trimming took 1 base from V and 2 from J, leaving 5 bases between them. CDR1 is MDHEN and CDR2 is SYDVKM in the germline V gene.

This clonotype has a handful of counts. V is TRBV7-9 and J is TRBJ2-7, with D unresolved. CDR3 size: 14 residues. Germline lookup yields CDR1 SEHNR and CDR2 FQNEAQ (reference sequence). V was clipped by 4 bases and J by 0 bases, with 10 bases between them. CDR3 amino acids: CASSSLFSSYEQYV. CDR3 nucleotides: TGTGCCAGCAGCTCCTTGTTCAGCTCCTACGAGCAGTACGTC.

Only a few counts were recorded for this clonotype. The CDR3 sequence: CASSFSMATWDEQFF. The CDR3 DNA is TGTGCCAGCAGCTTTTCTATGGCCACTTGGGATGAGCAGTTCTTC. This chain uses TRBV7-3 with TRBJ2-1; D gene ambiguous. Looked up from germline, CDR1 is SGHTA and CDR2 is FQGTGA. The CDR3 is 15 residues long. Trimming took off 3 bases at V and 8 bases at J, with 17 bases between the two ends.

CDR3 protein: CASSLLAGGLGDTQYF. The CDR3 DNA follows: TGTGCCAGCAGCTTATTAGCGGGAGGGCTCGGAGATACGCAGTATTTT. The genes are TRBV7-2 and TRBJ2-3, with 11 positions matching TRBD2. The V segment lost 2 bases and the J segment 5 bases; nucleotides outside the gene matches: 6. The CDR3 runs to 16 residues. CDR1 is SGHTA and CDR2 is FQGNSA in the germline V gene.

This clonotype was found a few times. The gene calls are TRBV20-1 and TRBJ2-1; TRBD2 matches at 9 bases. J was trimmed by 2 bases and V by 5 bases; bases with no gene match: 7. Germline V gives CDR1 DFQATT, CDR2 SNEGSKA (reference sequence). CDR3 length equals 15 residues. The CDR3 protein is CSAEGLAGTYNEQFF. The CDR3, as DNA: TGCAGTGCTGAAGGGCTAGCGGGGACCTACAATGAGCAGTTCTTC.

The rearrangement uses TRBV2 and TRBJ1-5; maybe TRBD1 (5 bases). Germline values: CDR1 SNHLY, CDR2 FYNNEI. The CDR3 runs to 13 residues. Trimming took 3 bases from V and 6 from J, leaving 9 bases between them. CDR3: CASSEGPTQPQHF. The DNA for the CDR3 is TGTGCCAGCAGTGAGGGACCGACTCAGCCCCAGCATTTT.

This clonotype was detected once. A read error is likely, as this CDR3 ends without the conserved phenylalanine or tryptophan. The rearrangement joins TRBV19 to TRBJ1-2; 12 nucleotides align to TRBD1. CDR1 is LNHDA and CDR2 is SQIVND in the germline V gene (reference sequence). J gave up 3 bases and V 5 bases, and 10 bases lay outside the gene matches. This CDR3 has 17 residues. The CDR3 loop reads CASSSGTGGARHYGYTV. CDR3 coding DNA: TGTGCCAGTAGTTCCGGGACAGGGGGCGCAAGGCACTATGGCTACACCGTC.

The V and J genes are TRBV5-5 and TRBJ1-1, with D maybe TRBD1 (6 bases). The V gene lost 4 bases and the J gene lost 0 bases, with 19 bases spanning the gap. Germline CDR1 reads SGHKS; CDR2 reads YYEKEE (reference sequence). The CDR3 has 17 amino acids. The chain's CDR3 is CASSPVKGGYMNTEAFF. The CDR3 DNA reads as TGTGCCAGCAGCCCGGTTAAGGGGGGATACATGAACACTGAAGCTTTCTTT.

This rearrangement joins TRBV20-1 to TRBJ2-7; the match to TRBD2 covers 10 bases. J was trimmed by 6 bases and V by 6 bases; bases with no gene match: 8. The length of the CDR3 is 13 residues. Germline V CDR1 and CDR2: DFQATT, SNEGSKA (reference sequence). The CDR3 region has the DNA TGCAGTGCCCCAACTAGCGGGGCCACCGAGCAGTACTTC. This encodes CSAPTSGATEQYF.

This clonotype has just a few counts. The chain joins TRBV29-1 to TRBJ2-1; 10 bases map to TRBD1. The length of the CDR3 is 15 residues. V lost 7 bases to trimming and J lost 6 bases; unmatched junction nucleotides: 12. From germline, CDR1 is SQVTM and CDR2 ANQGSEA. The CDR3 loop reads CSARSGTGESNEQFF. The CDR3, as DNA: TGCAGCGCCCGTTCCGGGACAGGGGAGAGCAATGAGCAGTTCTTC.

The chain is built from TRBV10-3 and TRBJ2-5; D is unresolved. V was clipped by 6 bases and J by 3 bases, with 11 bases between them. CDR1 and CDR2 from the germline V gene are ENHRY and SYGVKD. This CDR3 has 13 amino acids. Written as DNA, the CDR3 is TGTGCCATCAGGGGGAACCGGGAAGAGACCCAGTACTTC. It is translated as CAIRGNREETQYF.